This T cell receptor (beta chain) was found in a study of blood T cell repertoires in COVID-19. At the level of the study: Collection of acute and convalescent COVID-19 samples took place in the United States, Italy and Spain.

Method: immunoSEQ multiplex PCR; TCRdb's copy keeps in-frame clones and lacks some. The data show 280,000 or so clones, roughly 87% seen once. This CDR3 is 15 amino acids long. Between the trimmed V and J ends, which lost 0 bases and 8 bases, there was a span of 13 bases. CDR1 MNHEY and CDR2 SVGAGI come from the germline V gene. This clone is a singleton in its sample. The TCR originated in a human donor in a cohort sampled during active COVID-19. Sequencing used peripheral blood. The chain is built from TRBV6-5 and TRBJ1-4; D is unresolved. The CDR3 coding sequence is TGTGCCAGCAGTTACTCGAATCGCGGAGGGGAAAAACTGTTTTTT. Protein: CASSYSNRGGEKLFF.